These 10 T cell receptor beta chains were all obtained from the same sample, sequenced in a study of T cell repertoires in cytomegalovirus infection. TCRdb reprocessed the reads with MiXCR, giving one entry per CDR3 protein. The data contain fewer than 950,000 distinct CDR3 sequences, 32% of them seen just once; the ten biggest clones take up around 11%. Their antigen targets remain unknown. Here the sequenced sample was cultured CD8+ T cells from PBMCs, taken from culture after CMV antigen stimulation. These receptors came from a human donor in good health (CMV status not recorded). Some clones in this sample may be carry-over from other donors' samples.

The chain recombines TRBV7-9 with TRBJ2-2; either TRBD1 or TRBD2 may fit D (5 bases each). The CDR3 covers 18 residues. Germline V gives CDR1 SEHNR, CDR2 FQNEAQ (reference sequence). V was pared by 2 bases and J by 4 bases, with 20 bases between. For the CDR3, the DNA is TGTGCCAGCAGCTTAAGAGAGGGACCGAGGTTAAGCACCGGGGAGCTGTTTTTT. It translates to CASSLREGPRLSTGELFF.

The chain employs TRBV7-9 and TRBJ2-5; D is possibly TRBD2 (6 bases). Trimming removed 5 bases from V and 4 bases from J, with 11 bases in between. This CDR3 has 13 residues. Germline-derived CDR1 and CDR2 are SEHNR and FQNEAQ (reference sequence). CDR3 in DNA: TGTGCCAGCAGCGCGGACTATACAGAGACCCAGTACTTC. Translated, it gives CASSADYTETQYF. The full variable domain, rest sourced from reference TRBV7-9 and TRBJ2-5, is DTGVSQNPRHKITKRGQNVTFRCDPISEHNRLYWYRQTLGQGPEFLTYFQNEAQLEKSRLLSDRFSAERPKGSFSTLEIQRTEQGDSAMYLCASSADYTETQYFGPGTRLLVL.

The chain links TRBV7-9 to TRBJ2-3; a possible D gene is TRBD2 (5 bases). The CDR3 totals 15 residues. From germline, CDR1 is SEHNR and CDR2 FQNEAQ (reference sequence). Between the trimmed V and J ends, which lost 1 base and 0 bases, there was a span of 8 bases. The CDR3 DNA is TGTGCCAGCAGCTTAGGGACTCCCAGCACAGATACGCAGTATTTT. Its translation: CASSLGTPSTDTQYF.

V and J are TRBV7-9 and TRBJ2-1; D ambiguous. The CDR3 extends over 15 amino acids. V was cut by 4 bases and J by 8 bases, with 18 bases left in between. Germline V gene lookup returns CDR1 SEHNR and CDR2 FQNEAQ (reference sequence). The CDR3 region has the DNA TGTGCCAGCAGCTCCCCCTCGACTGGTGGGGATGAGCAGTTCTTC. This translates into CASSSPSTGGDEQFF.

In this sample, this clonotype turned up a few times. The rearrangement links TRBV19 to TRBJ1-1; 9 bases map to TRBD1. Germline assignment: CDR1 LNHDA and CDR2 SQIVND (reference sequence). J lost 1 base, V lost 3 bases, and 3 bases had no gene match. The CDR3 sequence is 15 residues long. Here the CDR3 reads CASSMTGQGNTEAFF. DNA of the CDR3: TGTGCCAGTAGTATGACGGGACAGGGGAACACTGAAGCTTTCTTT.

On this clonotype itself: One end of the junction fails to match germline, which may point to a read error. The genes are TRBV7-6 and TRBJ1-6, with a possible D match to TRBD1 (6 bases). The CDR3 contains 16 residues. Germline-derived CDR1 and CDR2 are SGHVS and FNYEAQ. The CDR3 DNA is TGTGCCAGCAGCTTCCTGGGCAGGGGATATAATTTACCCCTCCACTTT. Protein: CASSFLGRGYNLPLHF.

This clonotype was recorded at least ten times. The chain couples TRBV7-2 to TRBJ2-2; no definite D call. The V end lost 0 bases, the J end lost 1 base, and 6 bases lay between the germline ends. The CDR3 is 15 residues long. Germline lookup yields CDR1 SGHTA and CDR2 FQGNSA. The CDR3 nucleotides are TGTGCCAGCAGCTTAGCGAGCCTGAACACCGGGGAGCTGTTTTTT. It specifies CASSLASLNTGELFF.

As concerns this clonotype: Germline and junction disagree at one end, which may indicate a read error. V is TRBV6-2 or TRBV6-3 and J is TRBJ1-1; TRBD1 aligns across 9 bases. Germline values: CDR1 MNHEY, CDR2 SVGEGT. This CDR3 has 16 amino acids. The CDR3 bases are TGTGCCAACAGTAATAACAGGGGGCTACTGAACACTGAAGCTTTCTTT. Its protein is CANSNNRGLLNTEAFF.

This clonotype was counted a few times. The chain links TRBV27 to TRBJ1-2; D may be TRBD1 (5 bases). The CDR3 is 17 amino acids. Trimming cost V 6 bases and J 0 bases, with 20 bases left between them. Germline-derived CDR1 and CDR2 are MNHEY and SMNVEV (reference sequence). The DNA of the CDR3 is TGTGCCAGCAGCCTAGGGGTCGATCGACAGCCTAACTATGGCTACACCTTC. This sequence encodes CASSLGVDRQPNYGYTF.

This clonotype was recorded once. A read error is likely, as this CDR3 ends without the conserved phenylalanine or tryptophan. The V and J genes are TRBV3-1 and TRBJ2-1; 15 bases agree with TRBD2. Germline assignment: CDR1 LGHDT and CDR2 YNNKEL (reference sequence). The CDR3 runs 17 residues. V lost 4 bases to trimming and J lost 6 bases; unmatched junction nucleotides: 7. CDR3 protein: CASSPGLAGGPFNEQFL. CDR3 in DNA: TGTGCCAGCAGCCCCGGACTAGCGGGGGGGCCTTTCAATGAGCAGTTCTTA.